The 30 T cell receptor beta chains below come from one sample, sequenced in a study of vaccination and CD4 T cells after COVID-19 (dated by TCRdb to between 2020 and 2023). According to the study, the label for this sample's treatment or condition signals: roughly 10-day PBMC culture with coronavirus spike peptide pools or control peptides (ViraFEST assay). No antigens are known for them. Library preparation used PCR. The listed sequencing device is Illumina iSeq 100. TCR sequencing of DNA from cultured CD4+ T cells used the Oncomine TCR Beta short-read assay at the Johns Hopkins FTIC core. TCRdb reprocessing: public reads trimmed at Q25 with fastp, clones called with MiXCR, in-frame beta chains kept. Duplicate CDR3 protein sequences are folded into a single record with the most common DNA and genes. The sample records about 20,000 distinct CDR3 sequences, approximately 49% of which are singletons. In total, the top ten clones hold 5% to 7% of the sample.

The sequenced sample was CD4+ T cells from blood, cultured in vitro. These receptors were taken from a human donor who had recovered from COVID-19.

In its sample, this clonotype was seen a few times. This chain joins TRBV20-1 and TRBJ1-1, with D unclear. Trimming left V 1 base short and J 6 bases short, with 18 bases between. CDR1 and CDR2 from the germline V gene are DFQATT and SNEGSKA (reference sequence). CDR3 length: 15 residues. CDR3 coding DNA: TGCAGTGCTAGAGTTCCGGCGTTGCAGCTCGCTGAAGCTTTCTTT. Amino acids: CSARVPALQLAEAFF.

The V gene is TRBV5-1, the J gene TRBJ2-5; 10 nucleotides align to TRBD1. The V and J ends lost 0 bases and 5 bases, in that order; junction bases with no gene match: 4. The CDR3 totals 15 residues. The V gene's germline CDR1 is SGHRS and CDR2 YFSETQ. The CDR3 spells CASSLGGQGLETQYF. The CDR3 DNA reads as TGCGCCAGCAGCTTGGGGGGACAGGGGCTGGAGACCCAGTACTTC.

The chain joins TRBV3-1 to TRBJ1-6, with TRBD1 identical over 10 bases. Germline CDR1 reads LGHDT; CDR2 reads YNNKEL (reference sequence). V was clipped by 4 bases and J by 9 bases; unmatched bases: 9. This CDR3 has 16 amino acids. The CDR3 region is CASSRGTGEGSSPLHF. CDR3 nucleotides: TGTGCCAGCAGCCGAGGGACAGGGGAAGGTAGTTCACCCCTCCACTTT.

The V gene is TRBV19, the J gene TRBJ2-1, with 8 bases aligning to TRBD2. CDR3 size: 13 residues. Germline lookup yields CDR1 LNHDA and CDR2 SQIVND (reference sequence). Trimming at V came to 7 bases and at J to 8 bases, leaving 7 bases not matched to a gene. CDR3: CASTVTGGDEQFF. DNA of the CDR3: TGTGCCAGTACGGTAACGGGAGGGGATGAGCAGTTCTTC.

CDR3 loop: CASRVDRGYQPQHF. CDR3 sequence (DNA): TGTGCCAGCAGGGTAGACAGAGGTTATCAGCCCCAGCATTTT. V and J are TRBV2 and TRBJ1-5, with D possibly matching TRBD1 (5 bases). CDR3 length: 14 residues. V was pared by 6 bases and J by 5 bases, with 14 bases between. CDR1 is SNHLY and CDR2 is FYNNEI in the germline V gene.

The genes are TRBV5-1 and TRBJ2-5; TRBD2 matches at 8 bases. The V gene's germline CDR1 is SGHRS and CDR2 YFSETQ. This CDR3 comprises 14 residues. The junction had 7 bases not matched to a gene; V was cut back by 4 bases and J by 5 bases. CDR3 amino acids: CASSAAGVGETQYF. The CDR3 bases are TGCGCCAGCAGCGCAGCGGGAGTGGGGGAGACCCAGTACTTC.

This chain's CDR3 is CATRTGRAWDTQYF. CDR3 nucleotide sequence: TGTGCCACCCGGACCGGGAGGGCCTGGGATACGCAGTATTTT. The J gene is TRBJ2-3, the V gene TRBV6-2 or TRBV6-3; TRBD2 agrees at 8 bases. The CDR3 length is 14 residues. The germline CDR1 and CDR2 sequences are MNHEY and SVGEGT. Losses at the gene ends were 10 bases for V and 6 bases for J; bases not matched to a gene: 12.

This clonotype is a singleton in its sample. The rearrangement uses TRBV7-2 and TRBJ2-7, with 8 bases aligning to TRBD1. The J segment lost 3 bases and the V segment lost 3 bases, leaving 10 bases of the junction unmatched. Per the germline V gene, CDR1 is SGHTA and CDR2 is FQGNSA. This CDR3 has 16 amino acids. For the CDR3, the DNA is TGTGCCAGCAGCTTGGGGACAGGACAAGGAGGCTACGAGCAGTACTTC. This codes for CASSLGTGQGGYEQYF.

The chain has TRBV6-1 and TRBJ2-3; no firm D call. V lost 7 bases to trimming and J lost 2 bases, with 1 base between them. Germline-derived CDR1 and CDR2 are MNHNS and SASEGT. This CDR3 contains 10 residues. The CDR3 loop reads CASITDTQYF. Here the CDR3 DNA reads TGTGCCAGCATCACAGATACGCAGTATTTT.

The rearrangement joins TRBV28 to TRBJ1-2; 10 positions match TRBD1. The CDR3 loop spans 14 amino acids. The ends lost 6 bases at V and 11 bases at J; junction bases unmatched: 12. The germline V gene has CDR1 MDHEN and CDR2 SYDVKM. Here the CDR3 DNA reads TGTGCCAGCAGCCCCGGGACAGGGGTTGTTGGGTACACCTTC. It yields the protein CASSPGTGVVGYTF.

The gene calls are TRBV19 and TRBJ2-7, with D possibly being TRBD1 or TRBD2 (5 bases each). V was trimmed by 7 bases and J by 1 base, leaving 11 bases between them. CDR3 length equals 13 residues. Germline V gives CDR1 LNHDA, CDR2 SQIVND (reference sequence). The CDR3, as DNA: TGTGCCAGTAAGAGGGGACCTTCCTACGAGCAGTACTTC. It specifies CASKRGPSYEQYF.

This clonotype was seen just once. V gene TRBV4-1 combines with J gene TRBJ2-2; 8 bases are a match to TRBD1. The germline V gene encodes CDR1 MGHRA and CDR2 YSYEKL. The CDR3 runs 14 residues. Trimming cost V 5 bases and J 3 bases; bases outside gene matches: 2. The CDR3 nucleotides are TGCGCCAGCAGCTTGACAGGGGACACCGGGGAGCTGTTTTTT. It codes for CASSLTGDTGELFF.

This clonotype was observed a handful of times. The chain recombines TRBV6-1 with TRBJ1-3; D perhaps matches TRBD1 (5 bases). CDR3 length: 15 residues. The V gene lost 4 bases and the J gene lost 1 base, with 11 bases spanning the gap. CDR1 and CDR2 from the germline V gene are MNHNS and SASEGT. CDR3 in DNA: TGTGCCAGCAGTGTCCAGGGAGGGTCTGGAAACACCATATATTTT. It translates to CASSVQGGSGNTIYF.

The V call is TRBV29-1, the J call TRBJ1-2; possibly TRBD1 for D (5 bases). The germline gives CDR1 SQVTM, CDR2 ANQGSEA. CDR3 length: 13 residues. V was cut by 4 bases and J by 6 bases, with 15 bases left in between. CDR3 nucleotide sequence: TGCAGCGTTGCCGTGGGGGTCAGGGATGGCTACACCTTC. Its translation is CSVAVGVRDGYTF.

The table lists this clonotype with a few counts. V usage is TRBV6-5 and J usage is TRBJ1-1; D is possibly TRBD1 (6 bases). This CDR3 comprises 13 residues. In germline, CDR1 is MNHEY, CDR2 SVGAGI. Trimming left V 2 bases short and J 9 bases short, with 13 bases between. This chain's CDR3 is CASSYDGQGKAFF. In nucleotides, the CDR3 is TGTGCCAGCAGTTACGACGGCCAGGGGAAAGCTTTCTTT.

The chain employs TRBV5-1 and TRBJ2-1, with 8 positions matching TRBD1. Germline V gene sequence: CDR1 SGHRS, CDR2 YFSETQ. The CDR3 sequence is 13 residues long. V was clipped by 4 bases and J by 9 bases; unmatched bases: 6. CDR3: CASSPDRVGEQFF. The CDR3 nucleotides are TGCGCCAGCAGCCCGGACAGGGTAGGTGAGCAGTTCTTC. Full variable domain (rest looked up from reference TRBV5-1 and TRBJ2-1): KAGVTQTPRYLIKTRGQQVTLSCSPISGHRSVSWYQQTPGQGLQFLFEYFSETQRNKGNFPGRFSGRQFSNSRSEMNVSTLELGDSALYLCASSPDRVGEQFFGPGTRLTVL.

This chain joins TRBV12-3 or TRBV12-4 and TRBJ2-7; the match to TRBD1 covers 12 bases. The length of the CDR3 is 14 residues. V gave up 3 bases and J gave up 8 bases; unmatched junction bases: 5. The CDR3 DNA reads TGTGCCAGCAGTTTTAGGGGACAGGGGGCCAAGCAGTACTTC. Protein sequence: CASSFRGQGAKQYF.

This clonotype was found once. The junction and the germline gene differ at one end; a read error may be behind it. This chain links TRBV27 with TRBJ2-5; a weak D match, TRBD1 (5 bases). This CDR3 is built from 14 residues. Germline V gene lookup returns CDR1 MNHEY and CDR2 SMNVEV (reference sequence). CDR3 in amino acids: CASSLQGGQETQHF. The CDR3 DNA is TGTGCCAGCAGTTTACAGGGTGGGCAAGAGACCCAGCACTTC.

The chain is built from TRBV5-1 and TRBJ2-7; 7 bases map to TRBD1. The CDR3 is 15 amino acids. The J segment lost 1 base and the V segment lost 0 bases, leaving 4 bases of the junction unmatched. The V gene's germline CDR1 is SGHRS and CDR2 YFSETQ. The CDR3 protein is CASSLGTGQSYEQYF. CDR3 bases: TGCGCCAGCAGCTTGGGGACAGGTCAATCCTACGAGCAGTACTTC.

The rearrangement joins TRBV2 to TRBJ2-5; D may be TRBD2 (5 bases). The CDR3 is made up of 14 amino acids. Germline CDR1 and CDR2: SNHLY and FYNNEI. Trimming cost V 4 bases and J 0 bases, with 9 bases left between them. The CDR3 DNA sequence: TGTGCCAGCAGTGGCGGGTCTTACCAAGAGACCCAGTACTTC. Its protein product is CASSGGSYQETQYF.

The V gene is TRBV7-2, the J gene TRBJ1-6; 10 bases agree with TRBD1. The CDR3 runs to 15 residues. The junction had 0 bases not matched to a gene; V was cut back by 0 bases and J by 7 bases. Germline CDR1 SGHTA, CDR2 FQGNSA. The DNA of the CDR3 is TGTGCCAGCAGCTTAGCGGGACAGGGGAATTCACCCCTCCACTTT. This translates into CASSLAGQGNSPLHF.

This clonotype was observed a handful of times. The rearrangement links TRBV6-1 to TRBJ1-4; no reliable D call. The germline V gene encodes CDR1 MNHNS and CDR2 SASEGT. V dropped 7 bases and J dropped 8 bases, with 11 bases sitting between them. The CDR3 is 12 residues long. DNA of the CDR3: TGTGCCAGCACTCGGCCCCTAGAAAAACTGTTTTTT. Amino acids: CASTRPLEKLFF.

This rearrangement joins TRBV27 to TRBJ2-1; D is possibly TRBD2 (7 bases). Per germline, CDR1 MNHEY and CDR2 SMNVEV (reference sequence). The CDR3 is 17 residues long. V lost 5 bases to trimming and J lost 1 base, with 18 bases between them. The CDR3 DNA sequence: TGTGCCAGCAGTCCGCTAGGGGGGGAGAGGTCCTACAATGAGCAGTTCTTC. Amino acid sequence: CASSPLGGERSYNEQFF.

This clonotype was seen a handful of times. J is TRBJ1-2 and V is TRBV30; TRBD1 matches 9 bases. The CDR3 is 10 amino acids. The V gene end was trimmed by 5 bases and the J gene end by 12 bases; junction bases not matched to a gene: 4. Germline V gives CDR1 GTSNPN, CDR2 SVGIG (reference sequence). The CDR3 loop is CAWGTGFHTF. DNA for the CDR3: TGTGCCTGGGGGACAGGGTTTCACACCTTC.

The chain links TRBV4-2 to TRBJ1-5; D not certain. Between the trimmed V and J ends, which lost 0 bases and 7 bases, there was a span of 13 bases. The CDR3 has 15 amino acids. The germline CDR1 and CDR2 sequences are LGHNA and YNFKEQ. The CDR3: CASSQDATHGQPQHF. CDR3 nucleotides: TGTGCCAGCAGCCAAGATGCGACCCACGGGCAGCCCCAGCATTTT.

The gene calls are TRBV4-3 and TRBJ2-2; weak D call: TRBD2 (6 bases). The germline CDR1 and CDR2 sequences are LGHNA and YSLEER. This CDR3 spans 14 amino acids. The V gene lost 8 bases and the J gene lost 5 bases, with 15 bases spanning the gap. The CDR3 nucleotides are TGCGCCAGCCGCCCAGCGGCGGGGACCGGGGAGCTGTTTTTT. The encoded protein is CASRPAAGTGELFF.

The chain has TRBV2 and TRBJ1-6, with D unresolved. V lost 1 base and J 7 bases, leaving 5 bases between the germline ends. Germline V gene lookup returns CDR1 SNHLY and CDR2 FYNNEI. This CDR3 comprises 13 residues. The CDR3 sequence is CASSEDWNSPLHF. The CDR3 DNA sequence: TGTGCCAGCAGTGAAGATTGGAATTCACCCCTCCACTTT.

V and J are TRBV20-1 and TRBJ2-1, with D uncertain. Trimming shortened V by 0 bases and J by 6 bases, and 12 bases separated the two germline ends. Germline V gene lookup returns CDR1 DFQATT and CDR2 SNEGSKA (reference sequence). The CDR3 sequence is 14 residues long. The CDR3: CSARELTLSNEQFF. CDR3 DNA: TGCAGTGCTAGAGAGCTAACCCTATCCAATGAGCAGTTCTTC.

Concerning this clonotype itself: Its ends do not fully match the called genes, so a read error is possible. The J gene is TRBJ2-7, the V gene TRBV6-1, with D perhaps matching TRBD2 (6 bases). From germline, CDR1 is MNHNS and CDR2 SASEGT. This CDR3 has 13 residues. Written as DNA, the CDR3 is TGTGCCACCAGTAGTATTAGCGGCTACGAGCAGTACTTC. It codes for CATSSISGYEQYF.

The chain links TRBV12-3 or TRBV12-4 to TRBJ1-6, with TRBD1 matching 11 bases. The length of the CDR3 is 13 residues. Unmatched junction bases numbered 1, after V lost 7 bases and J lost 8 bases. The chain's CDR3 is CASTGQGDSPLHF. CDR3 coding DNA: TGTGCCAGCACGGGACAGGGGGATTCACCCCTCCACTTT.